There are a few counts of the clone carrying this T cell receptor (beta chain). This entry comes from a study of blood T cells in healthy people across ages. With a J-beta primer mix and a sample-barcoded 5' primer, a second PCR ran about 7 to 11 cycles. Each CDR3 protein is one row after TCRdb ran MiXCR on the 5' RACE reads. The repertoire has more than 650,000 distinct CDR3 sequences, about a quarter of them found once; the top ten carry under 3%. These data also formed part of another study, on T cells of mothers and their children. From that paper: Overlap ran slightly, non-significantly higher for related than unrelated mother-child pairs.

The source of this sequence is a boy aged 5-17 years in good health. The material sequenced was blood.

CDR3 sequence (DNA): TGTGCCAGCAGTGCCCGACAGGAGAAAGATACGCAGTATTTT. This encodes CASSARQEKDTQYF. The rearrangement uses TRBV6-2 or TRBV6-3 and TRBJ2-3; TRBD1 is a possible D gene (6 bases). The CDR3 runs 14 residues. Germline V gene lookup returns CDR1 MNHEY and CDR2 SVGEGT. V lost 5 bases to trimming and J lost 5 bases, with 14 bases between them.